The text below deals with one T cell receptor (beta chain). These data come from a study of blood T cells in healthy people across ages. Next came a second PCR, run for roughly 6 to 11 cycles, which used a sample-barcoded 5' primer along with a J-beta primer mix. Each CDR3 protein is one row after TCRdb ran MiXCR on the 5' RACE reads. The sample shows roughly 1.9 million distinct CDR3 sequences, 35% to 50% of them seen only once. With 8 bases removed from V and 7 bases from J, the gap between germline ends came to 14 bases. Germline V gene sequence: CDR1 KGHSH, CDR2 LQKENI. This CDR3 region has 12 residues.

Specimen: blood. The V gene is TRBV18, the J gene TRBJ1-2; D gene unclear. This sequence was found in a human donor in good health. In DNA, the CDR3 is TGTGCCAGCACTTCAAACCCCCGTGGCTACACCTTC. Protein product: CASTSNPRGYTF.